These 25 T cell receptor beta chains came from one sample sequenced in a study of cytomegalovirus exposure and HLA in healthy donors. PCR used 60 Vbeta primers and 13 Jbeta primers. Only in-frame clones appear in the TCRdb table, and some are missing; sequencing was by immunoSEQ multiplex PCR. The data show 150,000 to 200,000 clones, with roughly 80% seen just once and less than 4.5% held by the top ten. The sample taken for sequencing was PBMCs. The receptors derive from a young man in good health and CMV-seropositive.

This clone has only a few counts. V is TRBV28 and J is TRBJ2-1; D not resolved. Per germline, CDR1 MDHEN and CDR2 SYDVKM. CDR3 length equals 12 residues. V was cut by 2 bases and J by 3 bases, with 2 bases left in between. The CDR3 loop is CASSLLYNEQFF. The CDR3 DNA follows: TGTGCCAGCAGTTTACTCTACAATGAGCAGTTCTTC.

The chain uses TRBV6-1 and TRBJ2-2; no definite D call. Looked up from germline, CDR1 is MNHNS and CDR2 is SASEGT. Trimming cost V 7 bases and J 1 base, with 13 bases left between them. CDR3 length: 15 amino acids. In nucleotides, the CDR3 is TGTGCCAGCAAAAAACCCGGCGGGAACACCGGGGAGCTGTTTTTT. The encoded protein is CASKKPGGNTGELFF.

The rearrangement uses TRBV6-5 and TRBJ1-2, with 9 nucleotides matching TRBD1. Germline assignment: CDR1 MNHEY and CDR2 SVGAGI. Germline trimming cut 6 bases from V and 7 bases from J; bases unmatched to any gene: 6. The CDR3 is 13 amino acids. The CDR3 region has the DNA TGTGCCAGCAGCCTCGGGACAGGGCGTGGCTACACCTTC. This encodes CASSLGTGRGYTF.

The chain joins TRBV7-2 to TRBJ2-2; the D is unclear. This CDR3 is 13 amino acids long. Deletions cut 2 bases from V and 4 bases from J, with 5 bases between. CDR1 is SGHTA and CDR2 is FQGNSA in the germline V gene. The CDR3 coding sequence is TGTGCCAGCAGCTTACACTTCACCGGGGAGCTGTTTTTT. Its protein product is CASSLHFTGELFF. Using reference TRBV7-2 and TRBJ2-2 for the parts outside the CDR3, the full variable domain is GAGVSQSPSNKVTEKGKDVELRCDPISGHTALYWYRQSLGQGLEFLIYFQGNSAPDKSGLPSDRFSAERTGGSVSTLTIQRTQQEDSAVYLCASSLHFTGELFFGEGSRLTVL.

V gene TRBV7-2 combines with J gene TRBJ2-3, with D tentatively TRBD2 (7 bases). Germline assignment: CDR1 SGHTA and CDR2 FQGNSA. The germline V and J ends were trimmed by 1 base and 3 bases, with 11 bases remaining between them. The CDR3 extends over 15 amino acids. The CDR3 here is CASSLGGGWTDTQYF. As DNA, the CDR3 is TGTGCCAGCAGCTTAGGGGGGGGCTGGACAGATACGCAGTATTTT.

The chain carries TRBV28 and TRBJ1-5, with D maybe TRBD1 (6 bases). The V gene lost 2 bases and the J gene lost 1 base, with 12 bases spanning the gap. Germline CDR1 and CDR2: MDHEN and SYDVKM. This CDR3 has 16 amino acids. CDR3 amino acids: CASSLNREGSNQPQHF. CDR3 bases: TGTGCCAGCAGTTTAAACAGGGAAGGGAGCAATCAGCCCCAGCATTTT.

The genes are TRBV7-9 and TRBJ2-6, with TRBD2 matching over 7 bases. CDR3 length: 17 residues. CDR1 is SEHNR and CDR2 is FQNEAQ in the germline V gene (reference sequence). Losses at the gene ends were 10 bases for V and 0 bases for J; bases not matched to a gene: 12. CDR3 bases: TGTGCCAACCAAATGGGGGGGAGAGTCTCTGGGGCCAACGTCCTGACTTTC. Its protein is CANQMGGRVSGANVLTF. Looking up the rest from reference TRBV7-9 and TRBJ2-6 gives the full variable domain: DTGVSQNPRHKITKRGQNVTFRCDPISEHNRLYWYRQTLGQGPEFLTYFQNEAQLEKSRLLSDRFSAERPKGSFSTLEIQRTEQGDSAMYLCANQMGGRVSGANVLTFGAGSRLTVL.

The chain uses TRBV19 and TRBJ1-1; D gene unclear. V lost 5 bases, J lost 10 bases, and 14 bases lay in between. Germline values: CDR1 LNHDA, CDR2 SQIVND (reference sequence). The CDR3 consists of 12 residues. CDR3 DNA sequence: TGTGCCAGTAGTCCAAATCCGGGAGGAGCTTTCTTT. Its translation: CASSPNPGGAFF.

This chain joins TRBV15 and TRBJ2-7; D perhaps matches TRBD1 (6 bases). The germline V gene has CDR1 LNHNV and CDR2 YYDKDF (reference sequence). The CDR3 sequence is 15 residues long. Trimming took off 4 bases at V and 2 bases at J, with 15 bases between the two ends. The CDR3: CATSNRDNSAYEQYF. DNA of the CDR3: TGTGCCACCAGCAACCGGGACAATTCAGCCTACGAGCAGTACTTC.

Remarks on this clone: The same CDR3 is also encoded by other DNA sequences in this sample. CDR3 bases: TGTGCCAGCAGCGTAGGCGGGTACACTGAAGCTTTCTTT. Amino acids: CASSVGGYTEAFF. The chain uses TRBV9 and TRBJ1-1, with D hard to call. V lost 0 bases and J lost 3, with 6 bases in between. There are 13 residues in the CDR3. Per germline, CDR1 SGDLS and CDR2 YYNGEE.

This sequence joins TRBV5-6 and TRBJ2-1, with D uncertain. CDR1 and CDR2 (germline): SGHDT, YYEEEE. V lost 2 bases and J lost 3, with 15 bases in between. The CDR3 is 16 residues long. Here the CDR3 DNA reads TGTGCCAGCAGCTTCGGCCAGGAAAACCTCTACAATGAGCAGTTCTTC. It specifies CASSFGQENLYNEQFF.

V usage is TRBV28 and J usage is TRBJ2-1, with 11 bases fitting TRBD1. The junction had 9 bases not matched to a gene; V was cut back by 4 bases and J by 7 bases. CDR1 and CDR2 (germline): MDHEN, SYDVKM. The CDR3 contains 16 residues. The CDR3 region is CASSSPGTGGLNEQFF. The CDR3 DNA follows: TGTGCCAGCAGTTCCCCCGGGACAGGGGGTTTGAATGAGCAGTTCTTC.

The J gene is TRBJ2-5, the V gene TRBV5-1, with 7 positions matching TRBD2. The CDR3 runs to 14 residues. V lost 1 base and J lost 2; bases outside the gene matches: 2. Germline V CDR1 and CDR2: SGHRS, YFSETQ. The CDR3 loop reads CASSLSGGQETQYF. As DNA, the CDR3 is TGCGCCAGCAGCTTGTCGGGGGGACAAGAGACCCAGTACTTC.

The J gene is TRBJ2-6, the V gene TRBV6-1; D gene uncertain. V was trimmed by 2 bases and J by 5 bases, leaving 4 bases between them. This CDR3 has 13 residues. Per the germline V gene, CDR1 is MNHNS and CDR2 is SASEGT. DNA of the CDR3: TGTGCCAGCAGTGAAAACAGGGCCAACGTCCTGACTTTC. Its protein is CASSENRANVLTF.

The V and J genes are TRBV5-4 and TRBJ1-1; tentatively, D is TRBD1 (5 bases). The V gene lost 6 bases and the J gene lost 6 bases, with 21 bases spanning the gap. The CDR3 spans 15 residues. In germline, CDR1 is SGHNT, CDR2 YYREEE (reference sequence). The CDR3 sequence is CASNYITMGEAEAFF. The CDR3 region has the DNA TGTGCCAGCAACTATATAACGATGGGGGAGGCTGAAGCTTTCTTT. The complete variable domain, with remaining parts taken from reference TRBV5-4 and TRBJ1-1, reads ETGVTQSPTHLIKTRGQQVTLRCSSQSGHNTVSWYQQALGQGPQFIFQYYREEENGRGNFPPRFSGLQFPNYSSELNVNALELDDSALYLCASNYITMGEAEAFFGQGTRLTVV.

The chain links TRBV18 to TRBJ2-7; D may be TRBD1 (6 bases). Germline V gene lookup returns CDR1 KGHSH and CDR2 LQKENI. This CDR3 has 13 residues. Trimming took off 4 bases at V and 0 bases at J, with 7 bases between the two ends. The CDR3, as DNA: TGTGCCAGCTCACAGGGGGACTCCTACGAGCAGTACTTC. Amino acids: CASSQGDSYEQYF.

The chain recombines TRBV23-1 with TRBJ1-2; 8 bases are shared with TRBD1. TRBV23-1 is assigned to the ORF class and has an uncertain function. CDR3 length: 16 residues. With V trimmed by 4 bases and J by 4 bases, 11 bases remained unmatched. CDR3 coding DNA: TGCGCCAGCAGTCGAGACAGGGGCCGTCTGTGCTATGGCTACACCTTC. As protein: CASSRDRGRLCYGYTF.

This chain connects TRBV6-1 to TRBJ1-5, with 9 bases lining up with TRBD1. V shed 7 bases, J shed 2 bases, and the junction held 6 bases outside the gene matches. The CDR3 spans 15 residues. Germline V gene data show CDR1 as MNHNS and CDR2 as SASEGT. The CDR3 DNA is TGTGCCAGCACCCGGACAGGGGTTGGCAATCAGCCCCAGCATTTT. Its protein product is CASTRTGVGNQPQHF.

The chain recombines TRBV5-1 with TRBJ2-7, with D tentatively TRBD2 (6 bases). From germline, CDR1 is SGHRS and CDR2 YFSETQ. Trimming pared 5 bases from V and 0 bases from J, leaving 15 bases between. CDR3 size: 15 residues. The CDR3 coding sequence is TGCGCCAGCAGTTGGGACTCCCAATCCTCCTACGAGCAGTACTTC. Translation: CASSWDSQSSYEQYF.

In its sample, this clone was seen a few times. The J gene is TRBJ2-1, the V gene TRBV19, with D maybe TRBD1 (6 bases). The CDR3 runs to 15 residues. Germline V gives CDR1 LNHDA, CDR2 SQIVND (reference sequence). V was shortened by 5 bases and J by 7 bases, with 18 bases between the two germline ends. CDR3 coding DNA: TGTGCCAGTAGTTTCCGGGACAACCCTTTTAATGAGCAGTTCTTC. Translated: CASSFRDNPFNEQFF.

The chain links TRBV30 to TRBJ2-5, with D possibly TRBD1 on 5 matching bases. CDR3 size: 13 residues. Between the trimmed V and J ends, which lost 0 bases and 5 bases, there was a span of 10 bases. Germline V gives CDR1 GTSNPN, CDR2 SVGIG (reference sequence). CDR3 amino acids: CAWSVPGMETQYF. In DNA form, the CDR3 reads TGTGCCTGGAGTGTACCAGGGATGGAGACCCAGTACTTC.

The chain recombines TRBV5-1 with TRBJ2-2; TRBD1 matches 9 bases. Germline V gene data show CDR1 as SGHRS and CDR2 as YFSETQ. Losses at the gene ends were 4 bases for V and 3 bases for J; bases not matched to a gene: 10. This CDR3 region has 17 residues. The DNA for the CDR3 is TGCGCCAGCAGCACACCCCGGGACAGGGTTCACACCGGGGAGCTGTTTTTT. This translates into CASSTPRDRVHTGELFF. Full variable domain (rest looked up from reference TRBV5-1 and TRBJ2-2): KAGVTQTPRYLIKTRGQQVTLSCSPISGHRSVSWYQQTPGQGLQFLFEYFSETQRNKGNFPGRFSGRQFSNSRSEMNVSTLELGDSALYLCASSTPRDRVHTGELFFGEGSRLTVL.

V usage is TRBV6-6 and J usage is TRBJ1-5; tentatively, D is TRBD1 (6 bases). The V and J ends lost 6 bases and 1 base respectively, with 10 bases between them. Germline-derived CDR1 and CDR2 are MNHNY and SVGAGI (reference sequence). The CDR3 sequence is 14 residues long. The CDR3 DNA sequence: TGTGCCAGCAGCCACAGGGTGAGCAATCAGCCCCAGCATTTT. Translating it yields CASSHRVSNQPQHF.

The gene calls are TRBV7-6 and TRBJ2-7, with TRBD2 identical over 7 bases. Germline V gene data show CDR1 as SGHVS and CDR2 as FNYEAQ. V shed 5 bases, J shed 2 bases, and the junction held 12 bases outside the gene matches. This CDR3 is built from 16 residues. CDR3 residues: CASSLTSGTQPYEQYF. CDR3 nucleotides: TGTGCCAGCAGCCTCACGAGCGGGACGCAACCCTACGAGCAGTACTTC.

The CDR3 sequence is CASGFNRETDTQYF. For the CDR3, the DNA is TGTGCTAGTGGTTTCAACAGGGAAACAGATACGCAGTATTTT. V is TRBV12-5 and J is TRBJ2-3; D may be TRBD1 (6 bases). Germline V lookup: CDR1 LGHNT, CDR2 FRNRAP. CDR3 length equals 14 residues. V was pared by 3 bases and J by 3 bases, with 10 bases between. The full variable domain, completed using reference TRBV12-5 and TRBJ2-3, is DARVTQTPRHKVTEMGQEVTMRCQPILGHNTVFWYRQTMMQGLELLAYFRNRAPLDDSGMPKDRFSAEMPDATLATLKIQPSEPRDSAVYFCASGFNRETDTQYFGPGTRLTVL.